Each of the 8 T cell receptor beta chains below was sequenced from the same sample in a study of cytomegalovirus exposure and HLA in healthy donors. The PCR contained 60 Vbeta and 13 Jbeta primers. Some clones are missing from TCRdb's copy, which holds only in-frame ones; the method was immunoSEQ multiplex PCR. The table records around 180,000 clones, approximately 80% of them present only once. Material for sequencing was PBMCs. Receptors were obtained from a woman in her fifties or sixties in good health and CMV-seronegative.

J is TRBJ2-5 and V is TRBV7-8, with 7 nucleotides matching TRBD2. V trimming: 3 bases; J trimming: 7 bases; junction bases outside the gene matches: 8. The CDR3 has 14 amino acids. Germline-derived CDR1 and CDR2 are SGHVS and FQNEAQ. The CDR3, as DNA: TGTGCCAGCAGCTTGTCCGGGACTACACGGACCCAGTACTTC. Its translation: CASSLSGTTRTQYF.

The chain carries TRBV4-1 and TRBJ1-6; the match to TRBD1 covers 7 bases. The CDR3 has 15 residues. CDR1 is MGHRA and CDR2 is YSYEKL in the germline V gene. V was clipped by 8 bases and J by 3 bases; unmatched bases: 7. CDR3: CASGGRGDYNSPLHF. The CDR3 bases are TGCGCCAGCGGAGGCAGGGGGGACTATAATTCACCCCTCCACTTT.

The chain links TRBV28 to TRBJ1-1; the D is unclear. V was cut by 7 bases and J by 9 bases, with 18 bases left in between. Per germline, CDR1 MDHEN and CDR2 SYDVKM. This CDR3 is 13 amino acids long. In DNA, the CDR3 is TGTGCCAGCAAAGGGTCGGGGTCCTATCAAGCTTTCTTT. This translates into CASKGSGSYQAFF.

The chain links TRBV9 to TRBJ1-6; TRBD1 might be the D (5 bases). The CDR3 has 14 residues. With 3 bases removed from V and 9 bases from J, the gap between germline ends came to 13 bases. CDR1 and CDR2 from the germline V gene are SGDLS and YYNGEE. This CDR3 reads CASSEDTAFSPLHF. The CDR3 DNA reads TGTGCCAGCAGCGAGGACACGGCTTTTTCACCCCTCCACTTT.

This clone came up once. V usage is TRBV25-1 and J usage is TRBJ2-7; TRBD1 might be the D (6 bases). Germline lookup yields CDR1 MGHDK and CDR2 SYGVNS. V was cut by 4 bases and J by 4 bases, with 17 bases left in between. The CDR3 spans 15 residues. The CDR3 loop reads CASSGHKGVLYEQYF. The CDR3 nucleotides read TGTGCCAGCAGTGGCCACAAGGGGGTTTTGTACGAGCAGTACTTC.

The count of this clone is one. The rearrangement uses TRBV12-5 and TRBJ2-4; D is unresolved. Per germline, CDR1 LGHNT and CDR2 FRNRAP. The CDR3 runs 14 residues. V was trimmed by 9 bases and J by 4 bases, leaving 16 bases between them. The CDR3 coding sequence is TGTGCTAGCGTAACTCCACGAGCGAAAAACATTCAGTACTTC. It specifies CASVTPRAKNIQYF.

The rearrangement joins TRBV18 to TRBJ2-7; D possibly corresponds to TRBD2 (5 bases). Germline CDR1 is KGHSH and CDR2 is LQKENI. CDR3 length: 13 residues. V was clipped by 6 bases and J by 6 bases, with 15 bases between them. This chain's CDR3 is CASSGVFSGEQYF. The CDR3 coding sequence is TGTGCCAGCTCCGGGGTCTTCTCCGGCGAGCAGTACTTC.

The chain uses TRBV4-3 and TRBJ2-5, with D unclear. The CDR3 consists of 13 residues. Germline V lookup: CDR1 LGHNA, CDR2 YSLEER. V was pared by 0 bases and J by 5 bases, with 7 bases between. CDR3 in DNA: TGCGCCAGCAGCCAAGATCCCGAGGAGACCCAGTACTTC. Translating gives CASSQDPEETQYF.